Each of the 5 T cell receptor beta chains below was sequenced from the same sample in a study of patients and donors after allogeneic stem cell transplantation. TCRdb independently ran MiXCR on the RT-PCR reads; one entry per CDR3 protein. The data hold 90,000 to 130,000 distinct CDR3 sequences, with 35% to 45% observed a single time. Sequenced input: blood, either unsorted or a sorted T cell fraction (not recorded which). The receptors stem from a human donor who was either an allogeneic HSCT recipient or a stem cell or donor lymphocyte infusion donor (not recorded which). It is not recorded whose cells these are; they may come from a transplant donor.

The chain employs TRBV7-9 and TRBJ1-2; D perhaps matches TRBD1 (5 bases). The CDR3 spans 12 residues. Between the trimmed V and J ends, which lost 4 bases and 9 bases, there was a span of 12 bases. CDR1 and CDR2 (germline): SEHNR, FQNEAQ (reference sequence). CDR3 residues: CASSSNRLSYTF. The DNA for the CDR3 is TGTGCCAGCAGCTCAAACAGGCTAAGCTACACCTTC.

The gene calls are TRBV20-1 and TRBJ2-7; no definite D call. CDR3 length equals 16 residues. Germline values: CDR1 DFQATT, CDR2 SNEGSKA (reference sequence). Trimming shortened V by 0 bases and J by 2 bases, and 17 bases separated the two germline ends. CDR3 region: CSARDSAYPTPYEQYF. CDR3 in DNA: TGCAGTGCTAGAGATTCGGCCTACCCGACGCCCTACGAGCAGTACTTC.

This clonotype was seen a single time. In DNA, the CDR3 is TGTGCCAGCAGTTATATGGGACAGGGGCCTAGCGGCTCCTACGAGCAGTACTTC. Its translation is CASSYMGQGPSGSYEQYF. V is TRBV6-2 or TRBV6-3 and J is TRBJ2-7; TRBD1 matches 10 bases. This CDR3 comprises 18 residues. The germline V gene has CDR1 MNHEY and CDR2 SVGEGT. V dropped 3 bases and J dropped 0; count of bases not matched to a gene: 11.

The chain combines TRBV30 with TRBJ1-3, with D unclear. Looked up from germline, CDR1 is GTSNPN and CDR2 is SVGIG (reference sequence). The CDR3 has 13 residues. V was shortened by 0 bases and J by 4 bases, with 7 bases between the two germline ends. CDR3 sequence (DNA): TGTGCCTGGAGTGTACATCTGGGAAACACCATATATTTT. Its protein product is CAWSVHLGNTIYF.

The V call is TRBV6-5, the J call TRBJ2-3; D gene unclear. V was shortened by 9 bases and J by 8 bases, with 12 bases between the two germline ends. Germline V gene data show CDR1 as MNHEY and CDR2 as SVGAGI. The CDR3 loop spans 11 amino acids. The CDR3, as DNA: TGTGCCAGTAGAACAGAAATTACGCAGTATTTT. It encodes CASRTEITQYF.